This T cell receptor (beta chain) was sequenced for a study of CD8+CD57+ T cells in acquired aplastic anemia. Turning to the study itself: The study obtained an average of approximately 3 ug of DNA from sorted CD4+ and CD8+ cells.

The CDR3 sequence is 14 residues long. Trimming pared 0 bases from V and 0 bases from J, leaving 6 bases between. Looked up from germline, CDR1 is SGHRS and CDR2 is YFSETQ. All patients picked for sequencing had shown, by flow cytometry, an expansion of CD8+CD57+ cells. Diagnosis of severe acquired aplastic anemia applied to all patients. No therapy had been given to the patients at the time of blood sampling. It was genomic DNA that served as the template for profiling TCR beta VDJ and CDR3. TCRdb ran MiXCR on the reads and lists one entry per CDR3 protein. The table lists some 160,000 distinct CDR3 sequences, around half of them singletons. General study points: Patients and healthy controls showed no significant CD8+ Simpson's diversity difference.

In regard to this clonotype: Antigen specificity is unknown.

This receptor was identified in a human donor with aplastic anemia. Sequenced input: sorted CD4+, CD8+, or CD8+CD57+ T cells (not recorded which) from PBMCs. V usage is TRBV5-1 and J usage is TRBJ1-2; D is uncertain. CDR3 loop: CASSLDWANYGYTF. The CDR3 coding sequence is TGCGCCAGCAGCTTGGATTGGGCTAACTATGGCTACACCTTC. Using reference TRBV5-1 and TRBJ1-2 for the parts outside the CDR3, the full variable domain is KAGVTQTPRYLIKTRGQQVTLSCSPISGHRSVSWYQQTPGQGLQFLFEYFSETQRNKGNFPGRFSGRQFSNSRSEMNVSTLELGDSALYLCASSLDWANYGYTFGSGTRLTVV.